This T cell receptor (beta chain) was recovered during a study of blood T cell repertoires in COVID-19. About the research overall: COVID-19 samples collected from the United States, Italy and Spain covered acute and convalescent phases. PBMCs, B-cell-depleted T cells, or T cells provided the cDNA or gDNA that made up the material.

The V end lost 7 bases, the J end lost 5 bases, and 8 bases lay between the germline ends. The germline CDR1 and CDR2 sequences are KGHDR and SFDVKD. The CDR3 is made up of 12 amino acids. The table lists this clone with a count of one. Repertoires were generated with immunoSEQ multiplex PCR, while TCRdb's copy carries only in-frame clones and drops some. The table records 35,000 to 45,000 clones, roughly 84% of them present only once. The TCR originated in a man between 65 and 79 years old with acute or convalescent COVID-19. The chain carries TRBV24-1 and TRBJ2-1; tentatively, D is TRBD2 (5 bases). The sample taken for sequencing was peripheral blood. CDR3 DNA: TGTGCCACCAGGGACGGGAACAATGAGCAGTTCTTC. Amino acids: CATRDGNNEQFF.